This T cell receptor (beta chain) was sequenced in a study of cytomegalovirus exposure and HLA in healthy donors. Study overall: A data release that came early held 75 million to 85 million unique TCRs from HLA-typed donors.

Study observations and caveats: An analysis was carried out later, and it reportedly showed fewer N-insertions in an Asian-associated ancestry cluster than the approximately 700-donor mean.

This PCR relied on a set of 60 Vbeta primers and 13 Jbeta primers. Assay: immunoSEQ multiplex PCR; the TCRdb copy retains only in-frame clones and omits some. The repertoire holds some 170,000 clones, about four fifths seen once, with about 1.4% in the top ten. This clone was counted between two and nine times. The antigen remains undetermined. The CDR3 is 15 residues long. The J segment lost 1 base and the V segment lost 6 bases, leaving 8 bases of the junction unmatched. Germline V lookup: CDR1 SQVTM, CDR2 ANQGSEA. This sequence originates from a girl aged 10 to 17 in good health and CMV-seropositive. Sequencing input: PBMCs. The J gene is TRBJ2-2, the V gene TRBV29-1, with 7 bases aligning to TRBD1. This chain's CDR3 is CSVVVQGLNTGELFF. The CDR3 bases are TGCAGCGTCGTTGTACAGGGGTTGAACACCGGGGAGCTGTTTTTT.